This TCR beta chain was recovered during a study of cytomegalovirus exposure and HLA in healthy donors. With 60 Vbeta and 13 Jbeta primers, the PCR was carried out. Repertoires were generated with immunoSEQ multiplex PCR, while TCRdb's copy carries only in-frame clones and drops some. The sample lists 150,000 or so clones; 55% to 70% were seen once. Comments on this clone: Its antigen remains unidentified.

Overall study findings and caveats: Associated with cytomegalovirus, according to the listing, were 150 to 200 TCR beta chains. Further analysis was carried out later, and it showed several of the most significant clusters appearing linked to common viral pathogens. Accurate HLA-A and HLA-B prediction from TCR beta sequences was reported for most subjects. Later analysis identified around 15,000 TCR beta sequences associated with HLA alleles, using a false discovery rate threshold of 0.05.

V shed 4 bases and J 5 bases; nucleotides not matched to a gene: 5. The CDR3 spans 13 residues. From germline, CDR1 is SGDLS and CDR2 YYNGEE. Specimen: PBMCs. This TCR was sampled from a woman in her 30s in good health and CMV-seropositive. The gene calls are TRBV9 and TRBJ2-5, with 7 bases matching TRBD1. The CDR3 spells CASSRDSRETQYF. The CDR3 coding sequence is TGTGCCAGCAGCCGGGACAGCCGGGAGACCCAGTACTTC.